One sample yielded the 28 T cell receptor beta chains listed below, sequenced in a study of blood T cells in healthy people across ages. Through a sample-barcoded 5' primer and a J-beta primer mix, a second PCR was run for roughly 6 to 11 cycles. From the 5' RACE reads, TCRdb called clonotypes with MiXCR, one entry per CDR3 protein. The repertoire holds about 1.6 million distinct CDR3 sequences, with about 35% as singletons. Sequenced material: blood. These receptors originate from a woman aged 25-40 years in good health.

CDR3 sequence: CASSFINYGYTF. The CDR3 nucleotides are TGTGCCAGCAGTTTTATCAACTATGGCTACACCTTC. This chain connects TRBV12-3 or TRBV12-4 to TRBJ1-2; D is ambiguous. V lost 3 bases to trimming and J lost 2 bases, with 4 bases between them. The CDR3 length is 12 residues.

This clonotype was picked up a small number of times. V is TRBV5-1 and J is TRBJ2-5, with TRBD1 matching over 7 bases. The CDR3 is made up of 15 amino acids. V shed 1 base and J 3 bases; nucleotides not matched to a gene: 6. Germline V gene sequence: CDR1 SGHRS, CDR2 YFSETQ. CDR3 in DNA: TGCGCCAGCAGCTTGACGGCCACAGGGGAAGAGACCCAGTACTTC. It specifies CASSLTATGEETQYF. Using reference TRBV5-1 and TRBJ2-5 for the parts outside the CDR3, the full variable domain is KAGVTQTPRYLIKTRGQQVTLSCSPISGHRSVSWYQQTPGQGLQFLFEYFSETQRNKGNFPGRFSGRQFSNSRSEMNVSTLELGDSALYLCASSLTATGEETQYFGPGTRLLVL.

The chain links TRBV12-3 or TRBV12-4 to TRBJ2-7, with D possibly TRBD1 on 9 matching bases. This CDR3 region has 15 residues. V lost 7 bases, J lost 5 bases, and 21 bases lay in between. The CDR3 coding sequence is TGTGCCAGCACCCCGGGGGGGACAGGGAGCGACGAGCAGTACTTC. It specifies CASTPGGTGSDEQYF.

This clonotype turned up a few times. The chain has TRBV5-1 and TRBJ2-2; 8 nucleotides align to TRBD2. The V gene's germline CDR1 is SGHRS and CDR2 YFSETQ. J gave up 3 bases and V 2 bases, and 6 bases lay outside the gene matches. This CDR3 spans 16 amino acids. CDR3: CASSFRAGDYTGELFF. CDR3 coding DNA: TGCGCCAGCAGCTTTCGAGCGGGGGACTACACCGGGGAGCTGTTTTTT.

This clonotype occurred a few times. CDR3: CASRLALLAGGVDEQFF. The CDR3 bases are TGTGCCAGCAGGCTCGCCCTTCTAGCGGGGGGTGTTGATGAGCAGTTCTTC. The rearrangement joins TRBV6-2 or TRBV6-3 to TRBJ2-1; TRBD2 agrees at 11 bases. CDR1 and CDR2 (germline): MNHEY, SVGEGT. The CDR3 is made up of 17 amino acids. After removal of 6 bases from V and 8 bases from J, the junction contained 15 bases not matched to a gene.

The CDR3: CASSALSGTEAFF. CDR3 in DNA: TGTGCCAGCAGTGCCCTGTCCGGGACTGAAGCTTTCTTT. The V call is TRBV6-4, the J call TRBJ1-1; D call uncertain. Trimming pared 4 bases from V and 5 bases from J, leaving 11 bases between. The CDR3 has 13 residues. Per germline, CDR1 MRHNA and CDR2 SNTAGT.

This clonotype was observed many times. The chain joins TRBV5-1 to TRBJ2-6, with 7 bases fitting TRBD2. The CDR3 spans 16 residues. V lost 0 bases, J lost 0 bases, and 0 bases stayed unmatched. CDR1 is SGHRS, CDR2 YFSETQ, per germline. CDR3 protein: CASSLGDYSGANVLTF. The CDR3 nucleotides read TGCGCCAGCAGCTTGGGGGACTACTCTGGGGCCAACGTCCTGACTTTC.

This clonotype was recorded a few times. The V and J genes are TRBV4-1 and TRBJ2-1; D gene ambiguous. V was pared by 0 bases and J by 6 bases, with 6 bases between. The length of the CDR3 is 13 residues. The germline gives CDR1 MGHRA, CDR2 YSYEKL. The CDR3 DNA follows: TGCGCCAGCAGCCAAGATTTCCTCAATGAGCAGTTCTTC. Translated: CASSQDFLNEQFF.

V is TRBV6-6 and J is TRBJ1-4; D is uncertain. Trimming cost V 6 bases and J 8 bases, with 13 bases left between them. Germline CDR1 is MNHNY and CDR2 is SVGAGI (reference sequence). The length of the CDR3 is 13 residues. This chain's CDR3 is CASSPRAAEKLFF. Here the CDR3 DNA reads TGTGCCAGCAGCCCGAGGGCAGCCGAAAAACTGTTTTTT.

The chain links TRBV11-2 to TRBJ2-1; a weak D match, TRBD1 (6 bases). V lost 1 base to trimming and J lost 0 bases, with 10 bases between them. Per the germline V gene, CDR1 is SGHAT and CDR2 is FQNNGV. There are 16 residues in the CDR3. CDR3 amino acids: CASSLGTGFSYNEQFF. CDR3 in DNA: TGTGCCAGCAGCTTAGGTACAGGGTTCTCCTACAATGAGCAGTTCTTC. The full variable domain, rest sourced from reference TRBV11-2 and TRBJ2-1, is EAGVAQSPRYKIIEKRQSVAFWCNPISGHATLYWYQQILGQGPKLLIQFQNNGVVDDSQLPKDRFSAERLKGVDSTLKIQPAKLEDSAVYLCASSLGTGFSYNEQFFGPGTRLTVL.

This clonotype was recorded at least ten times. V usage is TRBV12-3 or TRBV12-4 and J usage is TRBJ1-2, with D uncertain. The CDR3 length is 13 residues. V was shortened by 6 bases and J by 0 bases, with 8 bases between the two germline ends. This CDR3 reads CASSKIANYGYTF. Here the CDR3 DNA reads TGTGCCAGCAGCAAAATTGCTAACTATGGCTACACCTTC.

This clonotype was observed a few times. The CDR3: CASSLAQGDRWNYGYTF. The CDR3 bases are TGCGCCAGCAGCTTGGCCCAAGGGGACAGGTGGAACTATGGCTACACCTTC. The V gene is TRBV5-1, the J gene TRBJ1-2; TRBD1 agrees at 8 bases. V gave up 0 bases and J gave up 2 bases; unmatched junction bases: 9. The CDR3 spans 17 residues. Germline-derived CDR1 and CDR2 are SGHRS and YFSETQ. The complete variable domain, with remaining parts taken from reference TRBV5-1 and TRBJ1-2, reads KAGVTQTPRYLIKTRGQQVTLSCSPISGHRSVSWYQQTPGQGLQFLFEYFSETQRNKGNFPGRFSGRQFSNSRSEMNVSTLELGDSALYLCASSLAQGDRWNYGYTFGSGTRLTVV.

The rearrangement joins TRBV20-1 to TRBJ2-3, with TRBD2 matching 8 bases. Germline V gives CDR1 DFQATT, CDR2 SNEGSKA (reference sequence). The V segment lost 1 base and the J segment 1 base; nucleotides outside the gene matches: 4. The CDR3 contains 15 residues. CDR3 sequence reads: CSARGREGRTDTQYF. Here the CDR3 DNA reads TGCAGTGCTAGAGGACGGGAGGGCCGCACAGATACGCAGTATTTT.

J is TRBJ2-7 and V is TRBV5-1; no definite D call. The CDR3 contains 15 residues. The germline V gene encodes CDR1 SGHRS and CDR2 YFSETQ. Trimming removed 3 bases at V and 2 bases at J, with 15 bases between. The DNA for the CDR3 is TGCGCCAGCAGCTCCCAGGATGCGGTGACCTACGAGCAGTACTTC. Its protein is CASSSQDAVTYEQYF.

This clonotype was seen many times. The V call is TRBV29-1, the J call TRBJ2-7; D tentatively reads TRBD1 or TRBD2 (7 bases each). Germline assignment: CDR1 SQVTM and CDR2 ANQGSEA. Trimming shortened V by 1 base and J by 5 bases, and 12 bases separated the two germline ends. The CDR3 loop spans 13 amino acids. In DNA form, the CDR3 reads TGCAGCGTTGAAGGTCAGGGGGGGGACGAGCAGTACTTC. It encodes CSVEGQGGDEQYF.

The rearrangement uses TRBV20-1 and TRBJ1-6, with no clear D. The V and J ends lost 0 bases and 7 bases respectively, with 22 bases between them. The CDR3 runs to 18 residues. Per the germline V gene, CDR1 is DFQATT and CDR2 is SNEGSKA (reference sequence). In DNA, the CDR3 is TGCAGTGCTAGAGATCTGGCGGCACAGCCAAGCCTAAATTCACCCCTCCACTTT. This encodes CSARDLAAQPSLNSPLHF.

This clonotype has at least ten counts. The chain recombines TRBV9 with TRBJ1-2, with 7 bases matching TRBD1. Looked up from germline, CDR1 is SGDLS and CDR2 is YYNGEE. The trim removed 3 bases at V and 5 bases at J, leaving 10 bases unmatched. The CDR3 loop spans 15 amino acids. In DNA, the CDR3 is TGTGCCAGCAGCGCAGGATTGACAGGGCTGTATGGCTACACCTTC. Translated: CASSAGLTGLYGYTF.

This clonotype was recorded at least ten times. The rearrangement links TRBV29-1 to TRBJ2-7; TRBD2 matches 11 bases. CDR1 SQVTM and CDR2 ANQGSEA come from the germline V gene. The length of the CDR3 is 15 residues. Trimming removed 6 bases from V and 4 bases from J; junction bases left unmatched: 11. CDR3 sequence (DNA): TGCAGCGTCGTCGGGGGAACTAGCGGGGGATACGAGCAGTACTTC. This encodes CSVVGGTSGGYEQYF.

The CDR3 DNA is TGCGCCAGCAGCCTTTACGCTCCAACTAATGAAAAACTGTTTTTT. Translating it yields CASSLYAPTNEKLFF. J is TRBJ1-4 and V is TRBV4-1; no clear D gene. Per the germline V gene, CDR1 is MGHRA and CDR2 is YSYEKL. There are 15 residues in the CDR3. Trimming pared 4 bases from V and 0 bases from J, leaving 9 bases between.

In this sample, this clonotype turned up a few times. With a much larger clone just one base away, this may be a read error. The chain joins TRBV6-1 to TRBJ2-1; 7 bases map to TRBD2. CDR1 and CDR2 (germline): MNHNS, SASEGT. With V trimmed by 1 base and J by 9 bases, 6 bases remained unmatched. The CDR3 sequence is 14 residues long. CDR3 DNA sequence: TGTGCCAGCAGTGAAGGGGTAGGGAGGGGTGAGCAGTTCTTC. Its protein is CASSEGVGRGEQFF.

This chain uses TRBV7-2 with TRBJ2-5, with 10 bases lining up with TRBD2. V trimming: 3 bases; J trimming: 11 bases; junction bases outside the gene matches: 12. CDR1 is SGHTA and CDR2 is FQGNSA in the germline V gene. This CDR3 contains 15 residues. CDR3: CASSLLAGASGEQYF. Written as DNA, the CDR3 is TGTGCCAGCAGCTTGCTAGCGGGAGCGTCGGGAGAGCAGTACTTC.

The genes are TRBV28 and TRBJ1-6; TRBD1 is a possible D gene (5 bases). The CDR3 extends over 17 amino acids. Per the germline V gene, CDR1 is MDHEN and CDR2 is SYDVKM. The ends were cut back, 5 bases at V and 9 bases at J, with 23 bases in the middle. CDR3 protein: CASSQDTGRRGTSPLHF. The CDR3 DNA reads as TGTGCCAGCAGTCAAGATACCGGACGGCGAGGGACTTCACCCCTCCACTTT.

On this clonotype: This may be a read error: a much more frequent sequence differs by one nucleotide. The chain has TRBV20-1 and TRBJ2-3; 8 bases are a match to TRBD1. The CDR3 spans 14 residues. CDR1 DFQATT and CDR2 SNEGSKA come from the germline V gene (reference sequence). Losses at the gene ends were 7 bases for V and 5 bases for J; bases not matched to a gene: 11. DNA for the CDR3: TGCAGTGTTGCAGACAGGGGTGGTGGAGATACGCAGTATTTT. This translates into CSVADRGGGDTQYF.

This clonotype was picked up many times. The V and J genes are TRBV2 and TRBJ2-5; 7 bases match TRBD1. The V segment lost 4 bases and the J segment 5 bases; nucleotides outside the gene matches: 7. Germline V gene lookup returns CDR1 SNHLY and CDR2 FYNNEI. The CDR3 is 14 amino acids. This chain's CDR3 is CASSATGLGETQYF. The CDR3 nucleotides read TGTGCCAGCAGTGCGACAGGGTTAGGGGAGACCCAGTACTTC.

The chain has TRBV7-8 and TRBJ2-3, with TRBD2 identical over 8 bases. Germline CDR1 and CDR2: SGHVS and FQNEAQ. With V trimmed by 2 bases and J by 4 bases, 5 bases remained unmatched. This CDR3 spans 15 amino acids. CDR3 region: CASSLFGGEADTQYF. The CDR3 DNA follows: TGTGCCAGCAGCTTATTCGGGGGGGAGGCAGATACGCAGTATTTT.

There are a few counts of this clonotype. V and J are TRBV25-1 and TRBJ2-1; D tentatively fits TRBD1 or TRBD2 (6 bases each). The length of the CDR3 is 15 residues. Per the germline V gene, CDR1 is MGHDK and CDR2 is SYGVNS. The V and J ends lost 4 bases and 1 base respectively, with 11 bases between them. CDR3 region: CASSAKGGSYNEQFF. The CDR3 DNA sequence: TGTGCCAGCAGTGCAAAGGGGGGATCCTACAATGAGCAGTTCTTC.

This clonotype was counted many times. The CDR3 loop is CASSQSIGNQETQYF. The CDR3 nucleotides read TGCGCCAGCAGCCAATCGATAGGGAACCAAGAGACCCAGTACTTC. V usage is TRBV4-1 and J usage is TRBJ2-5; D unresolved. CDR1 and CDR2 from the germline V gene are MGHRA and YSYEKL. The CDR3 has 15 residues. V lost 2 bases and J 0 bases, leaving 10 bases between the germline ends.

This clonotype was observed a few times. V gene TRBV27 combines with J gene TRBJ2-7, with D perhaps TRBD2 (6 bases). V lost 2 bases and J 7 bases, leaving 21 bases between the germline ends. This CDR3 spans 16 amino acids. Germline lookup yields CDR1 MNHEY and CDR2 SMNVEV (reference sequence). CDR3 nucleotides: TGTGCCAGCAGTTTAACGCGGGGACGGACTACGTGGGAGCAGTACTTC. Translated: CASSLTRGRTTWEQYF.